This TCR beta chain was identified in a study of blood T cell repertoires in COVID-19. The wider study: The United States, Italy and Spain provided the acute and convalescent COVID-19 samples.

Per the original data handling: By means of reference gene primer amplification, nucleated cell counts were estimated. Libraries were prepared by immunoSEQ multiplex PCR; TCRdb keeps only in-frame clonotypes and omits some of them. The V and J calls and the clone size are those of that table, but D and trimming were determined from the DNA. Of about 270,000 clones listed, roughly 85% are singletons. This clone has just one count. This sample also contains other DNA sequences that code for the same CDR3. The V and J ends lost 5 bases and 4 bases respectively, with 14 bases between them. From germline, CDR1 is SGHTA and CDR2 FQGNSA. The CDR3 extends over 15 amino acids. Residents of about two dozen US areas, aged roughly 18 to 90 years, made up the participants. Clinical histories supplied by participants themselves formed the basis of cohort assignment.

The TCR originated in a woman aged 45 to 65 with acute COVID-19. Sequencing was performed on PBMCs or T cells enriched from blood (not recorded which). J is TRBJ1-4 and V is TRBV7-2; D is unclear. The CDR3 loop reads CASSPRRGVNEKLFF. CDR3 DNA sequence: TGTGCCAGCAGCCCCCGACGCGGGGTTAATGAAAAACTGTTTTTT.